This TCR beta chain was obtained from a study of radiation and T cells in renal cell carcinoma. Study background: Nephrectomy followed 15 Gy stereotactic body radiation by 4 weeks.

Note on this clone: Its antigen remains unknown.

Generated by immunoSEQ multiplex PCR, the TCRdb table keeps only in-frame clones and is missing some. The sample carries more than 95,000 clones, roughly 80% recorded once. Specified time point: baseline pretreatment blood. As for treatment: 15 Gy SBRT to primary tumor, nephrectomy 4 weeks later. Blood was sampled at baseline, 2 weeks and 4 weeks after SBRT. This renal cell carcinoma was of the clear cell type. The germline gives CDR1 KGHSH, CDR2 LQKENI. CDR3 length: 14 residues. The ends were cut back, 3 bases at V and 4 bases at J, with 9 bases in the middle. Study-level findings and limits: From baseline, blood top tumor clonotypes peaked at 2 weeks post-radiation.

The rearrangement links TRBV18 to TRBJ2-2; D is perhaps TRBD1 (6 bases). The specimen comprised blood, sampled from a patient whose treatment included radiotherapy and nephrectomy. The origin of this receptor is a woman between 55 and 75 years old with renal cell carcinoma. The CDR3 DNA is TGTGCCAGCTCACCGTCACAGGGCACCGGGGAGCTGTTTTTT. It translates to CASSPSQGTGELFF.